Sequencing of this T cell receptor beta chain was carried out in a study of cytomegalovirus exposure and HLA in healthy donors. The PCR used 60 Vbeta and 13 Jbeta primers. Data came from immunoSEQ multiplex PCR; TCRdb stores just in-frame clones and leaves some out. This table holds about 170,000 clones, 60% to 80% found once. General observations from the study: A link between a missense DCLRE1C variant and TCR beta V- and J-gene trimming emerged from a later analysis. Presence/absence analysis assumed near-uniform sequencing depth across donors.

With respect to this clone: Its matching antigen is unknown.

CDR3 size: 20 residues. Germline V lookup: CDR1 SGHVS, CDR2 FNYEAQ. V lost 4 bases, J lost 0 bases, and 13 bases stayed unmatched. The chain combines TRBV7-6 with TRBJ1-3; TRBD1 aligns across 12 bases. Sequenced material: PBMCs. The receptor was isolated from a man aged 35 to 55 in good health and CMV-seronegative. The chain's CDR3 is CASSSFPQGQGASSGNTIYF. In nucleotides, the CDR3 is TGTGCCAGCAGCTCCTTCCCACAGGGACAGGGGGCAAGCTCTGGAAACACCATATATTTT.